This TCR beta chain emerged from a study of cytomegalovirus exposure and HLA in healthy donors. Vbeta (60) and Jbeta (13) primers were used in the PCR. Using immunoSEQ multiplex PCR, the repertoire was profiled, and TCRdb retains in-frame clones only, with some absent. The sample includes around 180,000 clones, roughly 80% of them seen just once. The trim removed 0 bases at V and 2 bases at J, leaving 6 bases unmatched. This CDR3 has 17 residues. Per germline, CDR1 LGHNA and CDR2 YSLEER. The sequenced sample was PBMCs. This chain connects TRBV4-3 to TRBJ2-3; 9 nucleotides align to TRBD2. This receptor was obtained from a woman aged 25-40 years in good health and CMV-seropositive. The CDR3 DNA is TGCGCCAGCAGCCAAGATGTCCTGGGACTAGCCACAGATACGCAGTATTTT. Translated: CASSQDVLGLATDTQYF.